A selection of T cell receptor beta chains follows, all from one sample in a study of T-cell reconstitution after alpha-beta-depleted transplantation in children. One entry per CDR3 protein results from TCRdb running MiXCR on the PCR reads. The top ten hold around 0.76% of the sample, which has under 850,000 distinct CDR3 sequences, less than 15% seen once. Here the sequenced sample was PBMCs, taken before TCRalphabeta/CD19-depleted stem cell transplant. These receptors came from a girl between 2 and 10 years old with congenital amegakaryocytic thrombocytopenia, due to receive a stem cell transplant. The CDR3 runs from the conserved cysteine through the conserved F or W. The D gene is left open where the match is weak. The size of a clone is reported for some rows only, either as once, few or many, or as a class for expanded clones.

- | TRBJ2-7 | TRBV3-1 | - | TGTGCCAGCAGCCAGGAGCCTAGATACGAGCAGTACTTC | CASSQEPRYEQYF
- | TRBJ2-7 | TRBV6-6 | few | TGTGCCAGCAGTTCCTACTATGGATACGAGCAGTACTTC | CASSSYYGYEQYF
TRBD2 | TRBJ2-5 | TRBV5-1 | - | TGCGCCAGCAGCTCCGTGGGGATAGCGGGACCATCCCCCCCCACCCAGTACTTC | CASSSVGIAGPSPPTQYF
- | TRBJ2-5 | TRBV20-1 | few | TGCAGTGCTAGAGATGGGAGCGACCCCGAGAAGACCCAGTACTTC | CSARDGSDPEKTQYF
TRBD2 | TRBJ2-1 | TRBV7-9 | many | TGTGCCAGCAGCGAGGGACTAGCCAATGAGCAGTTCTTC | CASSEGLANEQFF
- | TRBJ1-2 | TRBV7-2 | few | TGTGCCAGCAGCTTAAGTTCGGAGGGTTGGAGGGATGGCTACACCTTC | CASSLSSEGWRDGYTF
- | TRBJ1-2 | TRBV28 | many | TGTGCCACTAGGGGCTCAATGTACGGGGGCTACACCTTC | CATRGSMYGGYTF
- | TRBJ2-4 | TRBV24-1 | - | TGTGCCACCAGTGATTTGAGGGGGGGCATTCAGTACTTC | CATSDLRGGIQYF
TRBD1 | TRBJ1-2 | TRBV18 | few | TGTGCCAGCTCACCCGGACAGGGGGGAGATGGCTACACCTTC | CASSPGQGGDGYTF
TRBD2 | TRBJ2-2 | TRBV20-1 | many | TGCAGTGCTATACCGGGACTAGCCCCCACCGGGGAGCTGTTTTTT | CSAIPGLAPTGELFF
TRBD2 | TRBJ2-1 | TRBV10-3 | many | TGTGCCATCAGTGTAACAGCGGGAGACAACAATGAGCAGTTCTTC | CAISVTAGDNNEQFF
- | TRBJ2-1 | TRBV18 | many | TGTGCCAGCTCACTGGACGGTGCCTCCTACAATGAGCAGTTCTTC | CASSLDGASYNEQFF
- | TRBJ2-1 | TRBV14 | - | TGTGCCAGCAGCCAAGACCCCTTCACTAGCTCTGAGCAGTTCTTC | CASSQDPFTSSEQFF
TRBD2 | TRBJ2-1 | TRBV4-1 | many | TGCGCCAGCAGCCAAGGGACTAGGACCTACAATGAGCAGTTCTTC | CASSQGTRTYNEQFF
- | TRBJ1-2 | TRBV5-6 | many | TGTGCCAGCAGCCCAACACCGGGACGAAGGAACTATGGCTACACCTTC | CASSPTPGRRNYGYTF
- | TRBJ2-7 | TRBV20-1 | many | TGCAGTGCTAGAATAAGAGGGGTGACAGGTTCTTTCTACGAGCAGTACTTC | CSARIRGVTGSFYEQYF
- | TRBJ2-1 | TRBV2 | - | TGTGCCAGCAGGTACGGGACTCGCAATGAGCAGTTCTTC | CASRYGTRNEQFF
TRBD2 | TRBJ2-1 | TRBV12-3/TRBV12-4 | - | TGTGCCAGCAGTTCCCCCTCTAGCGGCGCTTACAATGAGCAGTTCTTC | CASSSPSSGAYNEQFF
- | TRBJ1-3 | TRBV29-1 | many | TGCAGCGTCGAACGGAGCTCTGGAAACACCATATATTTT | CSVERSSGNTIYF
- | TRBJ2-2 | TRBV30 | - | TGTGCCTGGAGTGTGGGGGTCGGGGAGCTGTTTTTT | CAWSVGVGELFF
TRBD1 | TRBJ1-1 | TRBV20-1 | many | TGCAGTGCTAAACTCCGACAGGGGCTTATGAACACTGAAGCTTTCTTT | CSAKLRQGLMNTEAFF
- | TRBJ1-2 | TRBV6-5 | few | TGTGCCAGCAGTTACTCGAGTCGCCTGGACAGCCCCTATGGCTACACCTTC | CASSYSSRLDSPYGYTF
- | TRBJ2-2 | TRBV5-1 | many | TGCGCCAGCAGCTTCACTCCGGGGAACACCGGGGAGCTGTTTTTT | CASSFTPGNTGELFF
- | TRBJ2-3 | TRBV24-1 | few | TGTGCCACCAGTGATTCCCAGACAGCCTATACGCAGTATTTT | CATSDSQTAYTQYF
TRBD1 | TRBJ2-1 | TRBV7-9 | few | TGTGCCAGCAGACAATCGCACCTCGGGACAGACTCTCGGCAGTTCTTC | CASRQSHLGTDSRQFF
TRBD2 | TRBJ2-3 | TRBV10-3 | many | TGTGCCATCAAAGCGGGAGCAGATACGCAGTATTTT | CAIKAGADTQYF
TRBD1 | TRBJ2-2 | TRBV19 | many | TGTGCCAGTAGTACCCAGGGACAGGGCTCCGGGGAGCTGTTTTTT | CASSTQGQGSGELFF
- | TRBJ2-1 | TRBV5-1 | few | TGCGCCAGCAGCTCCTCCATAGACTCGAGAGACAATGAGCAGTTCTTC | CASSSSIDSRDNEQFF
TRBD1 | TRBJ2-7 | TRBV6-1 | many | TGTGCCAGTACACCGACAGGGGCCGCGAGAGGGCAGTACTTC | CASTPTGAARGQYF
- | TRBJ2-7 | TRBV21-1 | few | TGTGCCAGCAGCAGCCGGGCTACGATCTCCTACGAGCAGTACTTC | CASSSRATISYEQYF
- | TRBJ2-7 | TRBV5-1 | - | TGCGCCAGCAGTGGAGGGCGGGAAAGATACGAGCAGTACTTC | CASSGGRERYEQYF
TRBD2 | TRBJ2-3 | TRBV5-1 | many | TGCGCCAGCAGCTTCTCCGGACTAGCGGGGACAGATACGCAGTATTTT | CASSFSGLAGTDTQYF
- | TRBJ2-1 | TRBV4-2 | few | TGTGCCAGCAGCCTTTTCTTAGCGGAGTCCTCCTACAATGAGCAGTTCTTC | CASSLFLAESSYNEQFF
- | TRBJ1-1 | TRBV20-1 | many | TGCAGTGCTAGTCGCACGGACGCTCAAGCTTTCTTT | CSASRTDAQAFF
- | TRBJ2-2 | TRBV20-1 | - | TGCAGTGCCTCGAGGGGAGCTGAGGGGGAGCTGTTTTTT | CSASRGAEGELFF
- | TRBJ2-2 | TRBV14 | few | TGTGCCAGCAGCCAATTTTCGGGGGAGCTGTTTTTT | CASSQFSGELFF
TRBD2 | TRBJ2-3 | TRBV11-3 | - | TGTGCCAGCAGCCCCCGGACTAGCGGGAGGATCCCTAGCACAGATACGCAGTATTTT | CASSPRTSGRIPSTDTQYF
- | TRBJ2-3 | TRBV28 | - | TGTGCCAGCAGTCCCCCGGGCCCCGGCGGCCCAGATACGCAGTATTTT | CASSPPGPGGPDTQYF
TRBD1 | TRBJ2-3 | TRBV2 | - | TGTGCCAACAGCAGGGGGACAGATACGCAGTATTTT | CANSRGTDTQYF
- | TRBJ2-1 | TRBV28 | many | TGTGCCAGCAAGGTCACGGTTAATTCCTACAATGAGCAGTTCTTC | CASKVTVNSYNEQFF
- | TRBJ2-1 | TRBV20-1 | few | TGCAGTGCTAGAGATTTGGGGGAGTCATTCCGCGAGCAGTTCTTC | CSARDLGESFREQFF
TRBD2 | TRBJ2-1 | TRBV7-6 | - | TGTGCCAGCAGCTTAGGCTCCGGGACTAGCTCCTACAATGAGCAGTTCTTC | CASSLGSGTSSYNEQFF
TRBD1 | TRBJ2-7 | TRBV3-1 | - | TGTGCCTGCAGCCCGGGACAGGGATATTACTCCAGCTCCTACGAGCAGTACTTC | CACSPGQGYYSSSYEQYF
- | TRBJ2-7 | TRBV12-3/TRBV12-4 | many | TGTGCCAGCAGCCTACACCAGGGCTACGAGCAGTACTTC | CASSLHQGYEQYF
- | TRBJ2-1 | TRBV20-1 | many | TGCAGTGCTTCTCGACTAGAGGGGTACAATGAGCAGTTCTTC | CSASRLEGYNEQFF
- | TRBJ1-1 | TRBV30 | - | TGTGCCTGGAGTTTGACAGGAAGTAGTGAAGCTTTCTTT | CAWSLTGSSEAFF
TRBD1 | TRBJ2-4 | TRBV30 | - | TGTGCCTGGAGGGAACAGGGGGCTAGCAACATTCAGTACTTC | CAWREQGASNIQYF
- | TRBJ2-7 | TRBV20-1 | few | TGCAGTGCTAGGGCCGCGGGCCTTTACGAGCAGTACTTC | CSARAAGLYEQYF
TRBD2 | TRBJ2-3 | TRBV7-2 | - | TGTGCCAGCAGCTCAGCGGGAAAGAGTGCGAATACGCAGTATTTT | CASSSAGKSANTQYF